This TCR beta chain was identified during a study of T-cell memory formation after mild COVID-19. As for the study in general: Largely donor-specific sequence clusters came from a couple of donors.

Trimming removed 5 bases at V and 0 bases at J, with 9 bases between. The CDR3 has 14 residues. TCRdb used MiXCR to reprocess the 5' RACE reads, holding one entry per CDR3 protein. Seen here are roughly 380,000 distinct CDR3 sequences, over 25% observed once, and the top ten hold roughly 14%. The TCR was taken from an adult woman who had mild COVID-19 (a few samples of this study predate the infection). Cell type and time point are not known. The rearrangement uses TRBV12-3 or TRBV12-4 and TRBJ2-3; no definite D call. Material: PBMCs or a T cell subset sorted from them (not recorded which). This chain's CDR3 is CASSLDTSTDTQYF. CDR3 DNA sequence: TGTGCCAGCAGTCTGGATACTAGCACAGATACGCAGTATTTT.